The clone carrying this TCR beta chain was seen only a few times. Unique molecular identifiers tagged individual cDNA molecules. TCRdb re-called the 5' RACE reads through MiXCR, storing one row per CDR3 protein. The table includes roughly 120,000 distinct CDR3 sequences, more than 12% detected once. The data derive from a study of early T cells in non-severe SARS-CoV-2 infection. Study in general: The sequenced material was bulk RNA from unsorted whole blood, and its chains were unpaired.

J lost 8 bases, V lost 7 bases, and 10 bases had no gene match. Per germline, CDR1 DFQATT and CDR2 SNEGSKA (reference sequence). The CDR3 is 13 residues long. Sequencing was carried out using whole blood. This TCR was sampled from an adult who was a healthcare worker with PCR-confirmed SARS-CoV-2 infection or an uninfected control (not recorded which). The V call is TRBV20-1, the J call TRBJ1-4; TRBD1 aligns across 7 bases. Here the CDR3 DNA reads TGCAGTGTTTTAGGACAGGCGGAAGAAAAACTGTTTTTT. It encodes CSVLGQAEEKLFF.